This T cell receptor beta chain derives from a study of blood T cell repertoires in COVID-19. Trimming at V came to 6 bases and at J to 5 bases, leaving 4 bases not matched to a gene. CDR1 and CDR2 (germline): MNHEY, SVGAGI. CDR3 length equals 14 residues. TCRdb's table, derived via immunoSEQ multiplex PCR, lists solely in-frame clones and lacks some. The repertoire holds 150,000 to 200,000 clones, with 86% as singletons. The receptor's source is a man over 45 with active or convalescent COVID-19. The chain joins TRBV6-5 to TRBJ1-4; 9 bases agree with TRBD1. The material sequenced was peripheral blood. CDR3 nucleotides: TGTGCCAGCAGGGGACAGGGAACAAATGAAAAACTGTTTTTT. This translates into CASRGQGTNEKLFF.